This T cell receptor (beta chain) comes out of a study of OX40 agonist ivuxolimab in advanced cancers. Study overall: Patients were treated with intravenous ivuxolimab, dosed at 0.01 to 10 mg/kg and infused every 2 weeks.

Trimming removed 7 bases from V and 6 bases from J, with 16 bases in between. This CDR3 spans 13 amino acids. Germline V lookup: CDR1 MNHEY, CDR2 SMNVEV (reference sequence). Assay used: immunoSEQ multiplex PCR; TCRdb lists only in-frame clones, some missing. Among nearly 110,000 clones listed, approximately 90% were seen once. This material consisted of CD4+ or CD8+ T cells sorted from blood, taken in a trial of the OX40 agonist ivuxolimab. The chain links TRBV27 to TRBJ2-7, with a tentative D call TRBD1 (6 bases). This clonotype was sampled from an adult with an advanced solid tumor such as melanoma, head and neck, liver or kidney cancer. The chain's CDR3 is CASISGESGEQYF. In DNA form, the CDR3 reads TGTGCCAGCATATCAGGGGAATCGGGCGAGCAGTACTTC.